Sequencing of this T cell receptor (beta chain) was carried out in a study of cytomegalovirus exposure and HLA in healthy donors. The primer mix had 60 Vbeta and 13 Jbeta primers. Sequencing was performed with immunoSEQ multiplex PCR; in TCRdb, only in-frame clones are kept and a portion is missing. The sample lists about 94,000 clones; 7.5% to 8.5% were seen once. This clone has more than one count but fewer than ten. This receptor was taken from a man over 45 in good health and CMV-seronegative. The sequencing input was PBMCs.

The CDR3 nucleotides are TGTGCCAGCTCACCATTCACTCCCTCGGTTAATGAGCAGTTCTTC. It codes for CASSPFTPSVNEQFF. The gene calls are TRBV18 and TRBJ2-1; no clear D gene. Germline V gene sequence: CDR1 KGHSH, CDR2 LQKENI. The length of the CDR3 is 15 residues. The germline V and J ends were trimmed by 2 bases and 7 bases, with 15 bases remaining between them.